This T cell receptor beta chain was captured by sequencing in a study of blood T cell repertoires in COVID-19. Overall study context: Researchers got acute and convalescent COVID-19 samples from the United States, Italy and Spain. The cDNA or gDNA used as material had been derived from T cells, B-cell-depleted T cells, or PBMCs.

Authors' processing steps: Nucleated cell number was recorded as an estimate derived from reference gene primer amplification. The data were produced by immunoSEQ multiplex PCR, yet TCRdb's version contains in-frame clones alone and is incomplete. The D gene and trimming were derived from the DNA, and the V and J assignments and clone size from that table. The data contain 150,000 to 200,000 clones, 88% of them singletons. Germline CDR1 reads MNHEY; CDR2 reads SVGAGI. CDR3 length: 14 amino acids. Trimming at V came to 6 bases and at J to 6 bases, leaving 6 bases not matched to a gene. V is TRBV6-5 and J is TRBJ1-2; 11 nucleotides agree with TRBD1. Sample: peripheral blood. The source is a middle-aged man who had recovered from COVID-19. The CDR3 region has the DNA TGTGCCAGCAGCCGCGGACAGGGGGCAGATGGCTACACCTTC. Its translation is CASSRGQGADGYTF.